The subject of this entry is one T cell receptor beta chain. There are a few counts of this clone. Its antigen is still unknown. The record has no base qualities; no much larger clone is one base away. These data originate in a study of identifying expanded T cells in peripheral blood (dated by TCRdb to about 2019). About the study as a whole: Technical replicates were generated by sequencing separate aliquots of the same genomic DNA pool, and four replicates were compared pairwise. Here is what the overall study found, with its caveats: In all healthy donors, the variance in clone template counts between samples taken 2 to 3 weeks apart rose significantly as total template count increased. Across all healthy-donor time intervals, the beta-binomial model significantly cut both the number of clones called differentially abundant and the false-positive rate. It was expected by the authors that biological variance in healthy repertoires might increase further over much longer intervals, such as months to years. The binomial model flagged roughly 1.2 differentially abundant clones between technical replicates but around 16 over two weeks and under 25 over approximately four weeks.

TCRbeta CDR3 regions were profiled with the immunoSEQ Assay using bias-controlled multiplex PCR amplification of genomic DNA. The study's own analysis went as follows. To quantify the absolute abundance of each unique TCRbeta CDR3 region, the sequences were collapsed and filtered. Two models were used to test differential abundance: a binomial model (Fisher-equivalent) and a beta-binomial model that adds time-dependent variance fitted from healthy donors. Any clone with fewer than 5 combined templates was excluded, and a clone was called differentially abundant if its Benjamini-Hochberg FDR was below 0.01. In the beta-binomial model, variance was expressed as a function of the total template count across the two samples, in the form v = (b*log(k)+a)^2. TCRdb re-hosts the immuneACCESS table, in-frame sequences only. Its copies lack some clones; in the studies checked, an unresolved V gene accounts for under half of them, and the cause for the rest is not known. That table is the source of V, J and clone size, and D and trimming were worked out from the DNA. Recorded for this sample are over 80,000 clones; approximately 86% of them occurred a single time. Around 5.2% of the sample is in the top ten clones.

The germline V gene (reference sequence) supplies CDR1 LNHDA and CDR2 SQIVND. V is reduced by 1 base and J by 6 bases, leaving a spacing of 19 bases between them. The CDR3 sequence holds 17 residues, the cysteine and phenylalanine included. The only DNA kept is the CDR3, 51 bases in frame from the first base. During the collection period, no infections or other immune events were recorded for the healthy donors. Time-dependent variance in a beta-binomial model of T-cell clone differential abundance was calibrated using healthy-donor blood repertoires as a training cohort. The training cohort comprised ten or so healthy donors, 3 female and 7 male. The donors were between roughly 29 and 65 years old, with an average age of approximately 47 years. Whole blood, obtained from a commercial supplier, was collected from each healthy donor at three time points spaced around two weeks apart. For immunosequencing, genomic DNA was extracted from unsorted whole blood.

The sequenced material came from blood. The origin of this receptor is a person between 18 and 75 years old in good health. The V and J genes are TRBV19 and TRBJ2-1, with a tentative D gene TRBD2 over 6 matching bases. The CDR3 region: CASSIVDVGGRSNEQFF. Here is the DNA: TGTGCCAGTAGTATAGTTGACGTGGGGGGTCGGAGCAATGAGCAGTTCTTC.